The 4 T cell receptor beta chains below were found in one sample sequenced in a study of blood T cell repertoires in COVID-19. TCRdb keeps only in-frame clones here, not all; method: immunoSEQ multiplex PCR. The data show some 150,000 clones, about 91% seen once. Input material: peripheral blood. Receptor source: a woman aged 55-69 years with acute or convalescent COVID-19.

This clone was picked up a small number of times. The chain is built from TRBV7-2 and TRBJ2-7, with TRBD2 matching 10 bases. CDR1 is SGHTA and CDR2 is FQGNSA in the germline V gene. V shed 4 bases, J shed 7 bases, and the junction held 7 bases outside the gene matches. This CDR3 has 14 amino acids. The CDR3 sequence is CASSSSGGAEEQYF. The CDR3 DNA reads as TGTGCCAGCAGCTCCAGCGGGGGGGCGGAAGAGCAGTACTTC.

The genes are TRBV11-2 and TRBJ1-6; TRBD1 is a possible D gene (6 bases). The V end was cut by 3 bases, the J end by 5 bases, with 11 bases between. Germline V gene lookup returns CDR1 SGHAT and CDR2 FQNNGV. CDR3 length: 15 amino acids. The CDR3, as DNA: TGTGCCAGCAGCTTCCGAGGGGGGGATAATTCACCCCTCCACTTT. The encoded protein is CASSFRGGDNSPLHF.

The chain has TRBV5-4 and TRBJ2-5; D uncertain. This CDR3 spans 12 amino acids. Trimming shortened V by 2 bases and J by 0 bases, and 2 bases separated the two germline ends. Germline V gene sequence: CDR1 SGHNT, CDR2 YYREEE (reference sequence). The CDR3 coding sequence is TGTGCCAGCAGCTTCTACCAAGAGACCCAGTACTTC. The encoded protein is CASSFYQETQYF.

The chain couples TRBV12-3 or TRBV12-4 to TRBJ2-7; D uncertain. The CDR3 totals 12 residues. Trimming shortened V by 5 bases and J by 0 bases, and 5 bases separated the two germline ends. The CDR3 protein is CASSRSSYEQYF. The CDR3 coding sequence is TGTGCCAGCAGTAGGAGCTCCTACGAGCAGTACTTC.